The 21 T cell receptor beta chains below were found in one sample sequenced in a study of blood T cell repertoires in COVID-19. Sequencing used immunoSEQ multiplex PCR; TCRdb keeps in-frame clones, though not all of them. This table holds about 60,000 clones, about 90% found once. Sequencing used peripheral blood. These receptors all stem from a woman of 80 years or more with active COVID-19.

The chain is built from TRBV7-9 and TRBJ1-4; D may be TRBD1 (5 bases). Germline V CDR1 and CDR2: SEHNR, FQNEAQ (reference sequence). The CDR3 loop spans 14 amino acids. V shed 5 bases and J shed 8 bases, with 15 bases lying between them. The CDR3, as DNA: TGTGCCAGCAGCCGCACCTCTAGGGGCGAAAAACTGTTTTTT. Protein product: CASSRTSRGEKLFF.

This chain uses TRBV5-1 with TRBJ2-7; 8 bases are shared with TRBD2. This CDR3 comprises 16 residues. V was clipped by 4 bases and J by 3 bases; unmatched bases: 12. The germline V gene encodes CDR1 SGHRS and CDR2 YFSETQ. The CDR3 spells CASSPAAGGDFYEQYF. The DNA for the CDR3 is TGCGCCAGCAGCCCGGCGGCGGGAGGCGATTTCTACGAGCAGTACTTC.

The chain carries TRBV13 and TRBJ2-5; no clear D. V was cut by 2 bases and J by 1 base, with 14 bases left in between. Germline values: CDR1 PRHDT, CDR2 FYEKMQ (reference sequence). This CDR3 contains 16 residues. For the CDR3, the DNA is TGTGCCAGCAGCTTAAGAGGCGCTCACCTCCAAGAGACCCAGTACTTC. Protein product: CASSLRGAHLQETQYF.

This chain connects TRBV7-8 to TRBJ1-3, with no clear D. V gave up 1 base and J gave up 4 bases, with 11 bases separating them. Per germline, CDR1 SGHVS and CDR2 FQNEAQ. This CDR3 has 15 amino acids. The DNA for the CDR3 is TGTGCCAGCAGCTTAGGAGCCGGGGAAGGAAACACCATATATTTT. It translates to CASSLGAGEGNTIYF.

This clone came up once. V usage is TRBV5-1 and J usage is TRBJ2-7, with TRBD1 identical over 8 bases. The J segment lost 0 bases and the V segment lost 4 bases, leaving 6 bases of the junction unmatched. The CDR3 has 15 amino acids. CDR1 and CDR2 (germline): SGHRS, YFSETQ. CDR3 DNA: TGCGCCAGCAGCAACATTGGACAGGGCTCCTACGAGCAGTACTTC. This codes for CASSNIGQGSYEQYF. The full variable domain, with the rest looked up from reference TRBV5-1 and TRBJ2-7, is KAGVTQTPRYLIKTRGQQVTLSCSPISGHRSVSWYQQTPGQGLQFLFEYFSETQRNKGNFPGRFSGRQFSNSRSEMNVSTLELGDSALYLCASSNIGQGSYEQYFGPGTRLTVT.

The chain combines TRBV11-2 with TRBJ2-5; TRBD2 matches at 7 bases. This CDR3 contains 14 residues. V trimming: 5 bases; J trimming: 4 bases; junction bases outside the gene matches: 7. Germline V lookup: CDR1 SGHAT, CDR2 FQNNGV. The CDR3 region is CASSLGTTGETQYF. The DNA of the CDR3 is TGTGCCAGCAGCCTAGGGACTACCGGAGAGACCCAGTACTTC.

The chain employs TRBV5-6 and TRBJ1-4; a weak D match, TRBD1 (5 bases). V was shortened by 4 bases and J by 6 bases, with 13 bases between the two germline ends. This CDR3 contains 14 residues. Germline lookup yields CDR1 SGHDT and CDR2 YYEEEE. The CDR3 bases are TGTGCCAGCAGCACGGGACTGTTTGATGAAAAACTGTTTTTT. Translation gives CASSTGLFDEKLFF.

This clone was counted a few times. The chain carries TRBV5-6 and TRBJ1-6, with a weak D call TRBD1 (6 bases). V gave up 1 base and J gave up 1 base, with 18 bases separating them. The CDR3 consists of 19 residues. Germline CDR1 and CDR2: SGHDT and YYEEEE. In DNA form, the CDR3 reads TGTGCCAGCAGCTTGTCCCGGGCAGGGGACGGGTCCTATAATTCACCCCTCCACTTT. This gives the protein CASSLSRAGDGSYNSPLHF.

This chain links TRBV19 with TRBJ2-7; 8 bases fit TRBD2. Germline CDR1 and CDR2: LNHDA and SQIVND (reference sequence). J was trimmed by 3 bases and V by 9 bases; bases with no gene match: 7. The CDR3 spans 13 residues. CDR3 bases: TGTGCCAGCCGCGGTAGCGGGAACTACGAGCAGTACTTC. Translated, it gives CASRGSGNYEQYF.

This chain connects TRBV9 to TRBJ1-1, with D perhaps TRBD1 (6 bases). Trimming stripped 5 bases from V and 0 bases from J, with 14 bases between. The germline V gene encodes CDR1 SGDLS and CDR2 YYNGEE. This CDR3 is built from 15 residues. The CDR3 region is CASRASGQMNTEAFF. The DNA for the CDR3 is TGTGCCAGCAGAGCTTCCGGACAGATGAACACTGAAGCTTTCTTT. The full variable domain, in which reference TRBV9 and TRBJ1-1 provide the parts outside the CDR3, is DSGVTQTPKHLITATGQRVTLRCSPRSGDLSVYWYQQSLDQGLQFLIQYYNGEERAKGNILERFSAQQFPDLHSELNLSSLELGDSALYFCASRASGQMNTEAFFGQGTRLTVV.

Only one count was recorded for this clone. The chain links TRBV4-3 to TRBJ1-1, with 10 positions matching TRBD1. CDR1 is LGHNA, CDR2 YSLEER, per germline. The CDR3 has 18 residues. V shed 2 bases and J 4 bases; nucleotides not matched to a gene: 13. The CDR3 DNA follows: TGCGCCAGCAGCCAAACGACAGGGGGCGTTAATGGGATCACTGAAGCTTTCTTT. Its translation is CASSQTTGGVNGITEAFF.

The chain employs TRBV6-5 and TRBJ2-5; D call uncertain. The V gene's germline CDR1 is MNHEY and CDR2 SVGAGI. V lost 5 bases to trimming and J lost 2 bases, with 12 bases between them. The CDR3 contains 14 residues. The DNA for the CDR3 is TGTGCCAGCAGTAATCGACACTTTCAAGAGACCCAGTACTTC. Translation: CASSNRHFQETQYF.

The rearrangement uses TRBV11-2 and TRBJ2-3; 14 nucleotides match TRBD2. V lost 4 bases to trimming and J lost 6 bases; unmatched junction nucleotides: 3. This CDR3 is 15 amino acids long. Germline-derived CDR1 and CDR2 are SGHAT and FQNNGV. The DNA of the CDR3 is TGTGCCAGCAGCTCGGGACTAGCGGGGGTTGATACGCAGTATTTT. Protein product: CASSSGLAGVDTQYF. Full variable domain (remainder filled in from reference TRBV11-2 and TRBJ2-3): EAGVAQSPRYKIIEKRQSVAFWCNPISGHATLYWYQQILGQGPKLLIQFQNNGVVDDSQLPKDRFSAERLKGVDSTLKIQPAKLEDSAVYLCASSSGLAGVDTQYFGPGTRLTVL.

This sequence joins TRBV19 and TRBJ2-7, with D perhaps matching TRBD2 (6 bases). Germline-derived CDR1 and CDR2 are LNHDA and SQIVND (reference sequence). This CDR3 has 12 residues. V was cut by 5 bases and J by 5 bases, with 10 bases left in between. The CDR3 sequence is CASSRSGDEQYF. CDR3 bases: TGTGCCAGTAGTCGATCGGGGGACGAGCAGTACTTC.

The CDR3 reads CASSEGGGTATQYF. The CDR3 coding sequence is TGTGCCAGCAGTGAAGGGGGGGGTACGGCTACGCAGTATTTT. The chain is built from TRBV2 and TRBJ2-3, with 7 positions matching TRBD2. The germline gives CDR1 SNHLY, CDR2 FYNNEI. The CDR3 runs 14 residues. The V gene end was trimmed by 1 base and the J gene end by 8 bases; junction bases not matched to a gene: 6.

V is TRBV9 and J is TRBJ2-3; tentatively, D is TRBD2 (6 bases). The V and J ends lost 4 bases and 3 bases respectively, with 15 bases between them. This CDR3 is built from 15 residues. The germline V gene encodes CDR1 SGDLS and CDR2 YYNGEE. The CDR3 nucleotides are TGTGCCAGCAGCCCCCTCGGGGGAGTAACAGATACGCAGTATTTT. Translation: CASSPLGGVTDTQYF.

The table lists this clone with a few counts. V gene TRBV7-9 combines with J gene TRBJ2-3, with 10 bases aligning to TRBD2. The germline V gene encodes CDR1 SEHNR and CDR2 FQNEAQ (reference sequence). CDR3 length: 18 residues. V lost 0 bases to trimming and J lost 2 bases; unmatched junction nucleotides: 8. The CDR3 region has the DNA TGTGCCAGCAGCTTAGCGGGGCTAGCGGGGGTCCACACAGATACGCAGTATTTT. Amino acids: CASSLAGLAGVHTDTQYF.

The V call is TRBV4-2, the J call TRBJ2-3, with 8 bases identical to TRBD2. This CDR3 has 17 residues. Per germline, CDR1 LGHNA and CDR2 YNFKEQ. V shed 0 bases, J shed 3 bases, and the junction held 8 bases outside the gene matches. CDR3 nucleotides: TGTGCCAGCAGCCAAGATATGAGCGGGGGTCTAACAGATACGCAGTATTTT. It is translated as CASSQDMSGGLTDTQYF.

The rearrangement links TRBV18 to TRBJ2-1; 14 nucleotides match TRBD2. Germline V gene lookup returns CDR1 KGHSH and CDR2 LQKENI. The CDR3 runs 19 residues. Trimming cost V 6 bases and J 0 bases; bases outside gene matches: 10. The CDR3 spells CASSRLGLAGVPSYNEQFF. The CDR3, as DNA: TGTGCCAGCTCTCGACTGGGACTAGCGGGGGTCCCCTCCTACAATGAGCAGTTCTTC.

This clone showed up just a few times. This chain links TRBV7-6 with TRBJ2-7; D may be TRBD1 (6 bases). Germline V gene lookup returns CDR1 SGHVS and CDR2 FNYEAQ. V was pared by 4 bases and J by 5 bases, with 12 bases between. This CDR3 comprises 13 residues. The CDR3 nucleotides are TGTGCCAGCAGCTATACCAACAGGGACGAGCAGTACTTC. Translating it yields CASSYTNRDEQYF.

This clone was seen once. V is TRBV5-4 and J is TRBJ1-2; D is unclear. This CDR3 is 12 amino acids long. CDR1 is SGHNT, CDR2 YYREEE, per germline (reference sequence). The V end lost 1 base, the J end lost 5 bases, and 6 bases lay between the germline ends. The CDR3 nucleotides read TGTGCCAGCAGCTTGCCGGAGTATGGCTACACCTTC. Amino acid sequence: CASSLPEYGYTF. Supplemented by reference TRBV5-4 and TRBJ1-2, the full variable domain reads ETGVTQSPTHLIKTRGQQVTLRCSSQSGHNTVSWYQQALGQGPQFIFQYYREEENGRGNFPPRFSGLQFPNYSSELNVNALELDDSALYLCASSLPEYGYTFGSGTRLTVV.